One T cell receptor (beta chain) is described in this entry. Its antigen remains unidentified. Total RNA extracted from each sample amounted to at least 6 micrograms. This record comes from a study of blood T cells in healthy people across ages. The study's findings and limits: When set beside aged donors, long-lived donors presented more naive CD4+ cells and higher diversity. Per million T cells, TCR beta diversity dropped about linearly as age rose. With unsorted PBMCs, a conclusive comparison of naive versus antigen-experienced cells was not possible.

V was clipped by 0 bases and J by 6 bases, with 6 bases between them. This CDR3 is built from 12 residues. Germline assignment: CDR1 LGHNT and CDR2 FRNRAP. Next came a second PCR, run for about 7 to 12 cycles, which used a sample-barcoded 5' primer along with a J-beta primer mix. TCRdb fed the 5' RACE reads into MiXCR, producing one record per CDR3 protein. The sample contains some 1.5 million distinct CDR3 sequences, under 55% of which appear only once. What was sequenced was blood. The rearrangement joins TRBV12-5 to TRBJ2-7; no firm D call. The receptor comes from a young woman in good health. The CDR3: CASGLVRCEQYF. In DNA form, the CDR3 reads TGTGCTAGTGGTTTGGTACGTTGCGAGCAGTACTTC.